The source of this TCR beta chain is a study of control samples from healthy donors and cancer patients. Only in-frame clones appear in the TCRdb table, and some are missing; sequencing was by immunoSEQ multiplex PCR. The top ten hold 2% to 3% of the sample, which has about 130,000 clones, around 90% seen once. The V and J ends lost 0 bases and 4 bases respectively, with 4 bases between them. The CDR3 covers 13 residues. Sequenced sample: blood. The receptor's source is a man aged 18 to 29 in good health. This chain joins TRBV12-3 or TRBV12-4 and TRBJ2-1; D gene unclear. In DNA form, the CDR3 reads TGTGCCAGCAGTTTAGCAGAATACAATGAGCAGTTCTTC. The encoded protein is CASSLAEYNEQFF.